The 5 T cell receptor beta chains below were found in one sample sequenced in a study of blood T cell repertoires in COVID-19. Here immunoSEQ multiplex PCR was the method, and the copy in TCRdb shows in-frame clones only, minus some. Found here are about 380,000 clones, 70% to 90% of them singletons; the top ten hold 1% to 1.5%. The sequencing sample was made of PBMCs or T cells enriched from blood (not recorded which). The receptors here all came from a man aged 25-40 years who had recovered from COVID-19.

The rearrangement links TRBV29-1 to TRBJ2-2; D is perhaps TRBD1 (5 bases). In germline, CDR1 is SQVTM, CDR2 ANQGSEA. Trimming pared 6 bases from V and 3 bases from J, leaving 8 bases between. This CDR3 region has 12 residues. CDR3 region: CSVGRDTGELFF. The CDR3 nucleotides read TGCAGCGTAGGCAGGGACACCGGGGAGCTGTTTTTT.

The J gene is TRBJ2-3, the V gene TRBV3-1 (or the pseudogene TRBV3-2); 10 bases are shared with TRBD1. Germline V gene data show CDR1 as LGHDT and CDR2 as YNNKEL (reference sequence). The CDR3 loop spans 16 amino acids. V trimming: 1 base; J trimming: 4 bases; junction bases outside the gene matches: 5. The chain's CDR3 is CASSQASGTGADTQYF. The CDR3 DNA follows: TGTGCCAGCAGCCAAGCCTCCGGGACAGGGGCAGATACGCAGTATTTT.

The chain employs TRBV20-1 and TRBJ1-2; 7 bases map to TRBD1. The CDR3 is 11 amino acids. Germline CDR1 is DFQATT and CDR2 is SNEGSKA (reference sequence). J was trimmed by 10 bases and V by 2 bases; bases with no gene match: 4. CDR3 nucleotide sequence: TGCAGTGCTAGACGACAGGGCGACTACACCTTC. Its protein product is CSARRQGDYTF.

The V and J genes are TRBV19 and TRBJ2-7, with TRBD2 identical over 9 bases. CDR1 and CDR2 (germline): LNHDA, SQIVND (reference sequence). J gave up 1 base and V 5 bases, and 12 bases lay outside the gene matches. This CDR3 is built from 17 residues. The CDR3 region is CASSWKSGGPLSYEQYF. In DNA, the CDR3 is TGTGCCAGTAGTTGGAAAAGCGGGGGGCCCCTTTCCTACGAGCAGTACTTC.

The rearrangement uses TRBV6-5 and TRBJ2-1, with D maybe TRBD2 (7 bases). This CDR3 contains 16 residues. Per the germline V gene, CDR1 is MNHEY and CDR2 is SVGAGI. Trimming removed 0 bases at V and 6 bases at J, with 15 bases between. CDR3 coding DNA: TGTGCCAGCAGTTACTCTATAACAGGGAGGGTCAATGAGCAGTTCTTC. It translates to CASSYSITGRVNEQFF.